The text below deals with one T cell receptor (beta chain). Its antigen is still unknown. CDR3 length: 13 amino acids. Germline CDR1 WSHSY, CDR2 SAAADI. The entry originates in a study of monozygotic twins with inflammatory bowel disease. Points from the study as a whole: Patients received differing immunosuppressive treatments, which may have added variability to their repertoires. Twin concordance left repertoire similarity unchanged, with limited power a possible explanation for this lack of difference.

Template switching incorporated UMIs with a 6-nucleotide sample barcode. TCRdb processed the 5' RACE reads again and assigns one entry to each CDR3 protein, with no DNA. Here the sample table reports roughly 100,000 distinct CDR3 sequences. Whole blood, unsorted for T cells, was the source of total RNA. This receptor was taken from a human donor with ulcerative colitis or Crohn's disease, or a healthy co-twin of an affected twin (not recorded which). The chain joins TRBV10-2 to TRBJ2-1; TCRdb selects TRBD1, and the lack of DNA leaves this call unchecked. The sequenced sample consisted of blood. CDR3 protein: CASTDRVSNEQFF.